The 5 T cell receptor beta chains below were found in one sample sequenced in a study of blood T cell repertoires in COVID-19. The assay was immunoSEQ multiplex PCR, and TCRdb's table has in-frame clones only and misses some. The sample has about 59,000 clones, around 77% seen once. The sequencing input was peripheral blood. The receptors were gathered from a man in his sixties with acute or convalescent COVID-19.

The J gene is TRBJ2-3, the V gene TRBV5-4; the match to TRBD1 covers 8 bases. The CDR3 consists of 13 residues. V lost 6 bases, J lost 5 bases, and 5 bases stayed unmatched. The germline gives CDR1 SGHNT, CDR2 YYREEE (reference sequence). The CDR3 nucleotides read TGTGCCAGCAAGGACAGGGACAAAGATACGCAGTATTTT. Protein sequence: CASKDRDKDTQYF.

The chain is built from TRBV5-1 and TRBJ2-7; 9 nucleotides align to TRBD1. The CDR3 has 15 amino acids. V was clipped by 4 bases and J by 1 base; unmatched bases: 6. The V gene's germline CDR1 is SGHRS and CDR2 YFSETQ. The CDR3 sequence: CASSLDRGNSYEQYF. DNA for the CDR3: TGCGCCAGCAGCCTAGACAGGGGGAATTCCTACGAGCAGTACTTC.

The rearrangement joins TRBV2 to TRBJ2-4, with 9 bases identical to TRBD1. Trimming at V came to 7 bases and at J to 6 bases, leaving 7 bases not matched to a gene. The CDR3 totals 14 residues. Germline CDR1 and CDR2: SNHLY and FYNNEI. The DNA of the CDR3 is TGTGCCAGCATCGGGACAGGGCGGGGAAACATTCAGTACTTC. Protein: CASIGTGRGNIQYF. Variable domain in full (rest from reference TRBV2 and TRBJ2-4): EPEVTQTPSHQVTQMGQEVILRCVPISNHLYFYWYRQILGQKVEFLVSFYNNEISEKSEIFDDQFSVERPDGSNFTLKIRSTKLEDSAMYFCASIGTGRGNIQYFGAGTRLSVL.

This sequence joins TRBV9 and TRBJ1-1, with D unresolved. This CDR3 spans 11 amino acids. V lost 9 bases, J lost 0 bases, and 6 bases lay in between. The germline CDR1 and CDR2 sequences are SGDLS and YYNGEE. Written as DNA, the CDR3 is TGTGCCACACTGATGAACACTGAAGCTTTCTTT. Its translation is CATLMNTEAFF. The variable domain in full, completed from reference TRBV9 and TRBJ1-1, reads DSGVTQTPKHLITATGQRVTLRCSPRSGDLSVYWYQQSLDQGLQFLIQYYNGEERAKGNILERFSAQQFPDLHSELNLSSLELGDSALYFCATLMNTEAFFGQGTRLTVV.

The chain combines TRBV19 with TRBJ2-1, with 12 nucleotides matching TRBD2. Unmatched junction bases numbered 7, after V lost 6 bases and J lost 7 bases. CDR1 and CDR2 from the germline V gene are LNHDA and SQIVND (reference sequence). The CDR3 consists of 15 residues. CDR3 DNA: TGTGCCAGTAGCCGAACTAGCGGGGGGCAGAATGAGCAGTTCTTC. Its translation is CASSRTSGGQNEQFF.